The 13 T cell receptor beta chains listed next were all sequenced from one sample in a study of blood T cell repertoires in COVID-19. Assay: immunoSEQ multiplex PCR; the TCRdb copy retains only in-frame clones and omits some. The sample has roughly 670,000 clones, 70% to 90% seen once; the top ten hold roughly 0.26%. The sequencing sample was made of peripheral blood. These receptors were collected from a woman under 30 with acute or convalescent COVID-19.

V is TRBV27 and J is TRBJ1-2; TRBD1 matches 7 bases. Germline CDR1 MNHEY, CDR2 SMNVEV (reference sequence). The CDR3 runs 16 residues. J gave up 6 bases and V 3 bases, and 13 bases lay outside the gene matches. The CDR3 region is CASSFRTGTRFHGYTF. The CDR3 DNA reads as TGTGCCAGCAGTTTCAGGACAGGTACTAGGTTCCATGGCTACACCTTC.

The rearrangement links TRBV6-5 to TRBJ1-2; D is undetermined. CDR1 is MNHEY, CDR2 SVGAGI, per germline. Trimming took off 11 bases at V and 0 bases at J, with 10 bases between the two ends. The CDR3 consists of 12 residues. The CDR3 is CAAARANYGYTF. CDR3 nucleotide sequence: TGTGCCGCGGCTCGTGCTAACTATGGCTACACCTTC.

This chain connects TRBV5-1 to TRBJ1-2; D is unresolved. Germline-derived CDR1 and CDR2 are SGHRS and YFSETQ. There are 14 residues in the CDR3. Trimming pared 0 bases from V and 6 bases from J, leaving 12 bases between. The DNA of the CDR3 is TGCGCCAGCAGCTTGGACTTTCCTTATGATGGCTACACCTTC. Encoded protein: CASSLDFPYDGYTF.

The CDR3 loop is CASSPKTVIYGYTF. As DNA, the CDR3 is TGTGCCAGCAGTCCCAAGACAGTAATCTATGGCTACACCTTC. V gene TRBV28 combines with J gene TRBJ1-2, with D possibly being TRBD1 (5 bases). The CDR3 contains 14 residues. Germline V CDR1 and CDR2: MDHEN, SYDVKM. The V end lost 5 bases, the J end lost 4 bases, and 14 bases lay between the germline ends.

The chain carries TRBV13 and TRBJ1-1; TRBD1 is a possible D gene (6 bases). The V end lost 2 bases, the J end lost 1 base, and 8 bases lay between the germline ends. Germline values: CDR1 PRHDT, CDR2 FYEKMQ (reference sequence). The CDR3 consists of 14 residues. The CDR3 is CASSLQGSNTEAFF. The CDR3 region has the DNA TGTGCCAGCAGCTTACAGGGGTCGAACACTGAAGCTTTCTTT.

Comments on this clone: The sample contains more than one DNA sequence encoding this CDR3. This sequence joins TRBV6-2 or TRBV6-3 and TRBJ1-1, with a possible D match to TRBD1 (5 bases). The CDR3 covers 14 residues. V was trimmed by 7 bases and J by 1 base, leaving 13 bases between them. The germline gives CDR1 MNHEY, CDR2 SVGEGT. For the CDR3, the DNA is TGTGCCAGCACCCCGGGACTCCGGAACACTGAAGCTTTCTTT. This encodes CASTPGLRNTEAFF.

The V call is TRBV5-1, the J call TRBJ1-6; unclear D gene. Between the trimmed V and J ends, which lost 0 bases and 10 bases, there was a span of 17 bases. Looked up from germline, CDR1 is SGHRS and CDR2 is YFSETQ. This CDR3 is 16 amino acids long. The CDR3 coding sequence is TGCGCCAGCAGCTTGGCCCAGATCGGGTTCGGCTCACCCCTCCACTTT. This gives the protein CASSLAQIGFGSPLHF. The full variable domain, completed using reference TRBV5-1 and TRBJ1-6, is KAGVTQTPRYLIKTRGQQVTLSCSPISGHRSVSWYQQTPGQGLQFLFEYFSETQRNKGNFPGRFSGRQFSNSRSEMNVSTLELGDSALYLCASSLAQIGFGSPLHFGNGTRLTVT.

The chain is built from TRBV7-8 and TRBJ1-5, with D possibly matching TRBD1 (6 bases). The V end lost 5 bases, the J end lost 3 bases, and 11 bases lay between the germline ends. The CDR3 is 14 residues long. Germline CDR1 reads SGHVS; CDR2 reads FQNEAQ. The CDR3 reads CASSTRGFNQPQHF. DNA of the CDR3: TGTGCCAGCAGCACCAGGGGATTCAATCAGCCCCAGCATTTT. Supplemented by reference TRBV7-8 and TRBJ1-5, the full variable domain reads GAGVSQSPRYKVAKRGQDVALRCDPISGHVSLFWYQQALGQGPEFLTYFQNEAQLDKSGLPSDRFFAERPEGSVSTLKIQRTQQEDSAVYLCASSTRGFNQPQHFGDGTRLSIL.

This clone was detected only a few times. The rearrangement uses TRBV4-1 and TRBJ1-3; tentative D call: TRBD1 (6 bases). The CDR3 sequence is 15 residues long. V was trimmed by 0 bases and J by 4 bases, leaving 10 bases between them. Germline V gene data show CDR1 as MGHRA and CDR2 as YSYEKL. The CDR3 DNA reads as TGCGCCAGCAGCCAAGACTCAGGGGCCGGAAACACCATATATTTT. It codes for CASSQDSGAGNTIYF.

The chain has TRBV2 and TRBJ1-5; weak D call: TRBD1 (5 bases). This CDR3 spans 14 amino acids. Trimming stripped 7 bases from V and 7 bases from J, with 17 bases between. Germline V CDR1 and CDR2: SNHLY, FYNNEI. The CDR3 sequence is CASNYQGARQPQHF. In DNA, the CDR3 is TGTGCCAGCAATTATCAAGGGGCCCGACAGCCCCAGCATTTT.

The chain joins TRBV6-5 to TRBJ2-7; 8 nucleotides match TRBD1. CDR3 length: 14 amino acids. Looked up from germline, CDR1 is MNHEY and CDR2 is SVGAGI. J gave up 2 bases and V 8 bases, and 8 bases lay outside the gene matches. The CDR3 region is CASRVAGGAYEQYF. In nucleotides, the CDR3 is TGTGCCAGCCGGGTAGCAGGGGGCGCCTACGAGCAGTACTTC.

This clone came up once. The chain joins TRBV6-4 to TRBJ2-7; D unclear. Germline-derived CDR1 and CDR2 are MRHNA and SNTAGT. This CDR3 contains 12 residues. V dropped 9 bases and J dropped 1 base, with 10 bases sitting between them. In DNA form, the CDR3 reads TGTGCCAGTTTGAGCAGGTCCTACGAGCAGTACTTC. It encodes CASLSRSYEQYF.

This clone was seen more than once but under ten times. The rearrangement joins TRBV14 to TRBJ1-2; D not resolved. Trimming took 5 bases from V and 0 from J, leaving 13 bases between them. This CDR3 spans 15 amino acids. Per germline, CDR1 SGHDN and CDR2 FVKESK. The CDR3: CASSATARANYGYTF. DNA for the CDR3: TGTGCCAGCAGCGCCACAGCACGTGCTAACTATGGCTACACCTTC.